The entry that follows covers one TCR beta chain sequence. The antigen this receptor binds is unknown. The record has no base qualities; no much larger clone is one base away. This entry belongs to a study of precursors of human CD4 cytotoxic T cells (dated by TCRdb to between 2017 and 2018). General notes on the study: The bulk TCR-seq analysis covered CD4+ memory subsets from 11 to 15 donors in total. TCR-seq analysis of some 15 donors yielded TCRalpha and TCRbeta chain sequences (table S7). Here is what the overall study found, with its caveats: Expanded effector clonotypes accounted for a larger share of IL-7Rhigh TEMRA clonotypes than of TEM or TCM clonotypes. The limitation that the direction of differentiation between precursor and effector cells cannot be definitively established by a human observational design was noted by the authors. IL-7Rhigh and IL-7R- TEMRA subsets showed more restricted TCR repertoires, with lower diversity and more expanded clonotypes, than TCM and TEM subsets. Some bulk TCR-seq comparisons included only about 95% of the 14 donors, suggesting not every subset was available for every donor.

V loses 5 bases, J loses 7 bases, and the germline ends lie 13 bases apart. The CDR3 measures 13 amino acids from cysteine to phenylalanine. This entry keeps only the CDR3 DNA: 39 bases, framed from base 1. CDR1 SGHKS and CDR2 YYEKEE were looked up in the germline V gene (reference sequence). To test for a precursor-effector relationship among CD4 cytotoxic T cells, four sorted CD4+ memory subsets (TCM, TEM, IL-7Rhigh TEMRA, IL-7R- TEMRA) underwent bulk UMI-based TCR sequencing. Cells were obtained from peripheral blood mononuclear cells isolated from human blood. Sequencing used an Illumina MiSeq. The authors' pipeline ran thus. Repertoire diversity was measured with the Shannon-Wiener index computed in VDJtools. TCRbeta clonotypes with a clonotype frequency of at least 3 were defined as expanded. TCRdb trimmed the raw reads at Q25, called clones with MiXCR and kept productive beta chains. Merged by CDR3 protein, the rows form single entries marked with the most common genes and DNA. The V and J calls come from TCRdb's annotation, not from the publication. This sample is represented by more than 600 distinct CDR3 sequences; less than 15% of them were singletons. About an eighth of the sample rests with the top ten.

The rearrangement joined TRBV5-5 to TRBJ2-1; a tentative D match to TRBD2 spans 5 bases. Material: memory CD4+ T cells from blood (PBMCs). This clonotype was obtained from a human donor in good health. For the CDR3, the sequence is CASSIVRGNEQFF. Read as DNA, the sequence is TGTGCCAGCAGTATCGTCCGGGGAAATGAGCAGTTCTTC.